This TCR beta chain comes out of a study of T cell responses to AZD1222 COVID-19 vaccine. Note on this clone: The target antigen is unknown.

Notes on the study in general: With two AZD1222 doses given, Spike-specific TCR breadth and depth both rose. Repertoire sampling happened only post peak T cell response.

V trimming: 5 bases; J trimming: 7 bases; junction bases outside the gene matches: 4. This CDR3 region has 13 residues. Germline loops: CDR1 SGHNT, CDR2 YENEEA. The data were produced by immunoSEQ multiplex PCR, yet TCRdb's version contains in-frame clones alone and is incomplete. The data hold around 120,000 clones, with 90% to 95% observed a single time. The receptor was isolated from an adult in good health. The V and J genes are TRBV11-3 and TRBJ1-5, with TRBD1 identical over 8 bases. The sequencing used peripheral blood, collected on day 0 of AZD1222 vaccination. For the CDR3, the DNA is TGTGCCAGCAGCAAGACAGGGGACCAGCCCCAGCATTTT. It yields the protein CASSKTGDQPQHF.